This T cell receptor (beta chain) was obtained from a study of T cell responses to AZD1222 COVID-19 vaccine. The CDR3 sequence is 15 residues long. Germline values: CDR1 MNHEY, CDR2 SVGAGI. The V and J ends lost 1 base and 2 bases respectively, with 9 bases between them. The repertoire was sequenced with immunoSEQ multiplex PCR; TCRdb's copy has only in-frame clones and lacks some. The sample contains approximately 170,000 clones, around 91% of which appear only once. The chain joins TRBV6-5 to TRBJ1-3, with D unclear. The sequence was collected from an adult in good health. This specimen consisted of peripheral blood, obtained on day 0 of AZD1222 vaccination. CDR3 sequence: CASSYYGGTGNTIYF. The CDR3 DNA is TGTGCCAGCAGTTACTATGGAGGGACTGGAAACACCATATATTTT.